This T cell receptor (beta chain) was found in a study of cytomegalovirus exposure and HLA in healthy donors (dated 2017 in TCRdb). In terms of the full investigation: According to an earlier analysis of several hundred of the donors, about 179 million T cells yielded 117 million unique TCR beta sequences and less than 300 Gb of sequence data. An early release covering 500 to 750 HLA-typed donors comprised 250 to 350 gigabases of sequencing data and 85 million or so unique TCR sequences. Of the approximately 400 genotyped donors, roughly 80% fell in the genetic ancestry cluster associated with self-reported Caucasian donors. The study aimed to test whether cataloging public T cell receptors could reveal signatures of past pathogen exposure. The study profiled the T cell repertoires of under 700 subjects by immunosequencing and related them to cytomegalovirus serostatus. Besides the first cohort of about 730 subjects, a separate validation cohort made up of 120 or so different subjects was used. The study combined high-throughput TCR immunosequencing, statistical association of individual TCRs with disease status, and machine learning to predict cytomegalovirus infection status. A later analysis re-analyzed previously published TCR beta repertoires from approximately 670 donors and added high-resolution HLA genotyping to study TCR occurrence patterns. Rather than using new phenotypic data, the later analysis identified candidate immune exposures from TCR beta sequences and from how often those sequences occurred across donors. An earlier analysis of more than 450 of the donors used high-throughput TCR beta sequencing to judge whether each TCR beta V gene segment behaved as functional or pseudogenic. Alongside the repertoire data, information on donor age, sex, ethnicity and CMV serostatus was compiled. Genome-wide SNP genotypes for about 65% of the roughly 670 donors were used in a later genetic analysis, which treated that subset as a discovery cohort. Every discovery cohort repertoire had been produced on one sequencing platform. Both class I and class II loci were covered by HLA typing, at four-digit resolution. The number of typed donors differed by locus: about 629-630 for A, B, C, DRB1 and DQB1; 500 to 550 for DQA1; about 600 for DPA1; and 450 to 480 for DPB1. A handful of DR-DQ haplotypes were handled as single units for association and clustering because linkage in the cohort was strong. Among a few hundred genotyped donors of the cohort, an average of roughly 240,000 unique TCR beta nucleotide sequences were sequenced per donor, 15% to 20% of them non-productive. Study-wide conclusions, independent of this receptor: According to a later analysis, TCR association rates differed among HLA loci, with DRB1 alleles showing the most associated TCRs and HLA-C alleles showing the fewest. While some public TCRs were present in many individuals, most TCR sequences turned up only very rarely across donors. The 87-base-pair reads could not distinguish some IMGT-functional V segments, including TRBV6-2 and TRBV6-3, so those segments were excluded. In a later analysis, most CMV-associated TCR beta chains were found to appear HLA-restricted, with HLA associations seemingly driven largely by CMV exposure. Immune exposure information for the cohort was limited to CMV serostatus. A cluster of highly shared sequence variants was judged likely to represent a technical artifact of the sequencing pipeline. In vitro tests confirmed that a few of the cytomegalovirus-associated TCR beta chains recognize cytomegalovirus antigens. Cytomegalovirus status was reported to be diagnosed by the classifier with high specificity and sensitivity in both the original and validation cohorts. Specific HLA alleles were associated with 15,000 to 20,000 TCR beta sequences at a false discovery rate of 0.05 in a later analysis. Presence/absence analyses assumed roughly uniform sequencing depth across donors, an assumption that may not hold. An earlier analysis of some 590 of the donors showed that most TCR beta V segments appeared in productive rearrangements either about 87% or about 30% of the time, which broadly matched IMGT annotations. According to the authors, the approach could potentially be generalized to other disease states and immunological phenotypes. Linkage disequilibrium might explain the correlated functional status among segregating V segments, but an unknown experimental factor could not be excluded. Because HLA typing was unavailable for some donors at each locus, only the typed subset was used in association tests. A further reported finding was that TCR beta sequences accurately predicted the HLA-A and HLA-B alleles for most subjects in the first cohort. When HLA alleles, especially DR and DQ, strongly co-occurred, TCR associations were difficult to assign to individual alleles. A later genetic analysis associated a missense DCLRE1C variant with V-gene and J-gene trimming of TCR beta chains, and an independent cohort replicated the association. In a later analysis, HLA-associated TCR beta chains showed more clonal expansion and lower generation probabilities than non-associated chains that were equally common. Several of the top co-occurrence clusters appeared to be linked to parvovirus B19, influenza, CMV and Epstein-Barr virus, according to a later analysis. This cohort had only TCR beta chains sequenced, and the lack of alpha or paired-chain data limited which features could be detected. Compared with the roughly 670-donor mean, donors in an Asian-associated ancestry cluster had fewer N-insertions in productive TCRs, according to a later genetic analysis. Because counts were too low, some 16 rarely observed V segments, including chromosome 9 orphons, were excluded from the earlier analysis of some 540 of the donors. The study listed 170 or so TCR beta chains as associated with cytomegalovirus.

The V end loses 1 base and the J end loses 4 bases, and a stretch of 5 bases separates them. From the cysteine up to the phenylalanine, the CDR3 has a length of 13 residues. Just the 39-base CDR3 DNA is kept, in frame starting at base 1. Taken from the germline V gene, the CDR1 and CDR2 loops are MGHDK and SYGVNS. The receptor library was made with the immunoSEQ multiplex PCR assay. For the multiplex PCR, a mixture combining 60 forward primers for TCR Vbeta segments and 13 reverse primers for TCR Jbeta segments was used. The CDR3 region of rearranged TCR beta genes was amplified from genomic DNA with a multiplex PCR assay. Amplified TCR beta libraries were sequenced as 87-base-pair reads on the Illumina HiSeq System. The source study handled its data this way. A later analysis counted approximately 76 million unique TCR beta chains across the 500 to 850 repertoires, and some 12 million of these chains were shared by at least two donors. A nearest-neighbor algorithm error-corrected the raw reads and collapsed the reads into unique sequences, merging closely related sequences to remove PCR and sequencing errors. To assign V, D and J gene segments, CDR3 sequences were aligned to IMGT reference sequences. For a sequence to be retained, a match of at least six nucleotides to both a V gene segment and a J gene segment was required. Rearrangements were called productive when the CDR3 lacked stop codons and stayed in frame with V and J; all others were non-productive. Following IMGT convention, CDR3 was defined as the stretch from the second conserved V-encoded cysteine up to the conserved J-encoded phenylalanine. In an earlier analysis of more than 550 of the donors, sequences lacking an unambiguous match to a single V gene segment were excluded. An earlier analysis of fewer than 750 of the donors classified V segments as functional when productive rearrangements were above 56.7% and as segregating when the standard deviation between donors was above 5%. A statistical classification framework was developed to diagnose cytomegalovirus status using the catalog of TCR beta chain sequences. In a later analysis, TCR nucleotide sequences were compared against IMGT/GENE-DB human TR gene sequences so that V and J genes could be assigned. The TCRdist pipeline was used in a later analysis to assign CDR3 sequences and most-parsimonious VDJ recombination scenarios. In a later analysis, each TCR beta chain was defined by its CDR3 amino acid sequence together with its V-gene family, and reads lacking a unique V-gene family were excluded. A later analysis removed several hundred highly shared, low-generation-probability nucleotide sequences to deal with suspected cross-contamination and a sequencing artifact. In a later analysis, a clonal expansion index was calculated for each public chain from normalized within-repertoire ranks of inferred template counts. A later analysis computed generation probabilities with a VDJ recombination model fitted to out-of-frame rearrangements, and checked the results against IGoR. Hypergeometric tests were used in a later analysis to score TCR-TCR, TCR-HLA and TCR-CMV co-occurrence, with a repertoire-size bias correction applied to the TCR pairs. In a later analysis, false discovery rates were estimated by permuting HLA or CMV assignments 20 times. In a later analysis, co-occurring TCRs were grouped using DBSCAN, with TCRdist sequence similarity added in when clustering inside HLA-allele-positive subsets. Repertoires with fewer than 30,000 or more than 120,000 public chains, plus five repertoires with anomalous nucleotide sharing, were excluded from co-occurrence clustering. Drawn from immuneACCESS, this table holds only the in-frame rearrangements with V and J called that TCRdb kept. Clones are partly lost; checked studies trace under half to an unresolved V gene and leave the rest unexplained. V, J and clone size reflect that table, while D and trimming were determined from the DNA. Recorded for this sample are around 130,000 clones; 82% of them occurred a single time. The ten top clones hold approximately 1.1% of the sample.

In total, roughly 710 healthy bone marrow donors made up the cohort. All cohort members were sampled while nominally healthy, although unrecorded immune exposures were likely present. The donor tested CMV seronegative and was one of the 352 seronegative cohort members. A peripheral blood sample was collected from each donor, and TCR beta sequencing was performed on peripheral blood mononuclear cells. The Qiagen DNeasy Blood Extraction Kit was used to extract genomic DNA from the blood cell samples. A word on this clone: No antigen is known for it. Base qualities are not provided; no much larger clone lies one nucleotide away.

In this chain, TRBV25-1 is recombined with TRBJ1-3; the D gene is perhaps TRBD1, from 5 matching bases. Material: PBMCs. The source is a boy younger than 18 in good health and CMV-seronegative. Read as DNA, the sequence is TGTGCCAGCAGTGAATCAGGGGGAAACACCATATATTTT. Its protein product is CASSESGGNTIYF.